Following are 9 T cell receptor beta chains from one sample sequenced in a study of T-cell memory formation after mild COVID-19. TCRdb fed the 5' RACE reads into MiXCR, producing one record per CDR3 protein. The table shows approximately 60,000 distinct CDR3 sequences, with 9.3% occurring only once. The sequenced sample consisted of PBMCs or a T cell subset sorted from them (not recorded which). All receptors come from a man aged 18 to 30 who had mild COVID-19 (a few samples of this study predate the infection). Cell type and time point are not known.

CDR3 amino acids: CASSPGVSSYEQYF. CDR3 coding DNA: TGTGCCAGCTCCCCGGGGGTGAGTAGCTACGAGCAGTACTTC. V gene TRBV18 combines with J gene TRBJ2-1, with D perhaps TRBD2 (6 bases). The DNA matches TRBJ2-7 better at its end, which makes the J call doubtful. Germline lookup yields CDR1 KGHSH and CDR2 LQKENI. The CDR3 is 14 residues long.

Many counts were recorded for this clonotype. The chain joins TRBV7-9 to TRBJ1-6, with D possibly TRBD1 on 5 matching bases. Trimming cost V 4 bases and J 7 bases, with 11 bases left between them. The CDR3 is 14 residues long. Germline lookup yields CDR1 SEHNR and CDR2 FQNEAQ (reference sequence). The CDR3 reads CASSSGTMNSPLHF. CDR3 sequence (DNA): TGTGCCAGCAGCTCCGGGACGATGAATTCACCCCTCCACTTT.

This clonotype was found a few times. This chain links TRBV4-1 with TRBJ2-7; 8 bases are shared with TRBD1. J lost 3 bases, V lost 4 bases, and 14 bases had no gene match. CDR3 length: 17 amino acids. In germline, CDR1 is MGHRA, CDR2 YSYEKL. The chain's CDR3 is CASSRGGGGQGLYEQYF. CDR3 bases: TGCGCCAGCAGCCGAGGTGGGGGTGGACAGGGTCTCTACGAGCAGTACTTC.

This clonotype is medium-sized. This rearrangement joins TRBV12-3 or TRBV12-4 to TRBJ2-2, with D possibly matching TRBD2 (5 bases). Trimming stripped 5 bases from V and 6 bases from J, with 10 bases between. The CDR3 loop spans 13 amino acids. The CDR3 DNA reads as TGTGCCAGCAGTACCCGAGGGTCCGGGGAGCTGTTTTTT. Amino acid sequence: CASSTRGSGELFF.

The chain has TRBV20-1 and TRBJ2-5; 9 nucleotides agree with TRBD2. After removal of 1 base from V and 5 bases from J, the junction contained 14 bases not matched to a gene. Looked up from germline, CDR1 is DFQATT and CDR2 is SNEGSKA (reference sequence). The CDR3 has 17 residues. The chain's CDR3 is CSARATRARGGLETQYF. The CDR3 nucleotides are TGCAGTGCTAGAGCAACTAGGGCGCGGGGGGGGCTCGAGACCCAGTACTTC.

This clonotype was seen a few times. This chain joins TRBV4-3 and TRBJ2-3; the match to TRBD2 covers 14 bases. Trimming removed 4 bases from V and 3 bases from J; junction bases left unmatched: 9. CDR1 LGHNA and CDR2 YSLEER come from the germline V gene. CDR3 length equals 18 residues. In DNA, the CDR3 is TGCGCCAGCAGCCCTGGACTAGCGGGGGGCCGCTGGACAGATACGCAGTATTTT. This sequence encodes CASSPGLAGGRWTDTQYF.

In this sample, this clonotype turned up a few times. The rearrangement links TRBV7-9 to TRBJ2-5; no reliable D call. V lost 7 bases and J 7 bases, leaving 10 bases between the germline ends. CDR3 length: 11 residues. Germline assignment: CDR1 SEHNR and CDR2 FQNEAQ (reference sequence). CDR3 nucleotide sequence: TGTGCCAGCACCGACCCCGGGACCCAGTACTTC. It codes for CASTDPGTQYF.

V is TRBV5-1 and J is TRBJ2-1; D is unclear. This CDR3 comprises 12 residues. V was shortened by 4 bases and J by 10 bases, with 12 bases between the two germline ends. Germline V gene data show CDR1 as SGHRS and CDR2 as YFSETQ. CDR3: CASSLNSGEQFF. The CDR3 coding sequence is TGCGCCAGCAGCCTGAACAGTGGCGAGCAGTTCTTC.

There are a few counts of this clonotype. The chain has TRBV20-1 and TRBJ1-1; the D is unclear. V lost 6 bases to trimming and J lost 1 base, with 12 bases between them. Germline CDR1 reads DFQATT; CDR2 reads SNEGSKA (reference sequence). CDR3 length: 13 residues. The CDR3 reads CSAPSVANTEAFF. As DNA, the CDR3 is TGCAGTGCCCCCAGTGTGGCGAACACTGAAGCTTTCTTT.